The present entry profiles one T cell receptor (beta chain) with its context. The target antigen is unknown. The ends were cut back, 1 base at V and 15 bases at J, with 10 bases in the middle. The CDR3 extends over 11 amino acids. The germline gives CDR1 SEHNR, CDR2 FQNEAQ (reference sequence). Assay: immunoSEQ multiplex PCR; the TCRdb copy retains only in-frame clones and omits some. The sample yields fewer than 85,000 clones, approximately 80% seen once. The sample is drawn from a study of OX40 agonist ivuxolimab in advanced cancers. Whole-study findings and limits: CD8+ T cells showed, on average, more clonal expansion than CD4+ cells.

The sample in question was CD4+ or CD8+ T cells sorted from blood, obtained in a trial of the OX40 agonist ivuxolimab. The chain links TRBV7-9 to TRBJ2-1, with a weak D call TRBD1 (6 bases). This clonotype was obtained from an adult with an advanced solid tumor such as melanoma, head and neck, liver or kidney cancer. In DNA, the CDR3 is TGTGCCAGCAGCTTAGGGCAGGGGATGTTCTTC. Protein sequence: CASSLGQGMFF.